The rows below give T cell receptor beta chains drawn from one sample of a study of blood T cell repertoires in COVID-19. The repertoire was sequenced with immunoSEQ multiplex PCR; TCRdb's copy has only in-frame clones and lacks some. The table lists about 440,000 clones, around 88% of them singletons, with roughly 12% in the top ten. Specimen: peripheral blood. The receptors shown here come from a woman between 45 and 65 years old with COVID-19, enrolled during active disease. Each CDR3 is given with its conserved first and last residue. D genes are given only for firm matches. Clone size is given for some rows only: seen once, a few or many times, or a class if the clone is expanded.

>TRBD1|TRBV9|-|TRBJ2-1
TGTGCCAGCAGCGCGACAGGGAAGTCCCGTGAGCAGTTCTTC
CASSATGKSREQFF
>TRBD1|TRBV18|few|TRBJ1-5
TGTGCCAGCTCATTTGGACAGGGGAATCAGCCCCAGCATTTT
CASSFGQGNQPQHF
>TRBD1|TRBV6-6|-|TRBJ2-7
TGTGCCAGCAGTCAGAGGGACAGGAACTACGAGCAGTACTTC
CASSQRDRNYEQYF
>TRBD2|TRBV3-1/TRBV3-2|-|TRBJ2-7
TGTGCCAGCAGCCAAGCGGGACTAGCTGGGTGGTACTTC
CASSQAGLAGWYF
>-|TRBV6-5|-|TRBJ1-1
TGTGCCAGCAGTTACTCGGAGGGTACGACTGAAGCTTTCTTT
CASSYSEGTTEAFF
>-|TRBV2|-|TRBJ1-6
TGTGCCAGCAAAGGACAGCGGTCCTATAATTCACCCCTCCACTTT
CASKGQRSYNSPLHF
>-|TRBV4-1|-|TRBJ1-1
TGCGCCAGCAGCCAAGTCCGGGGGACTGAAGCTTTCTTT
CASSQVRGTEAFF
>-|TRBV2|-|TRBJ2-5
TGTGCCAGCAAGAGAGTCTCGTTAGAGACCCAGTACTTC
CASKRVSLETQYF
>TRBD1|TRBV27|once|TRBJ2-2
TGTGCCAGCCGGACAGGGGACGCCGGGGAGCTGTTTTTT
CASRTGDAGELFF
>-|TRBV6-1|few|TRBJ1-6
TGTGCCAGCAGTGACCGGGACATGAGCCCCCTCCACTTT
CASSDRDMSPLHF